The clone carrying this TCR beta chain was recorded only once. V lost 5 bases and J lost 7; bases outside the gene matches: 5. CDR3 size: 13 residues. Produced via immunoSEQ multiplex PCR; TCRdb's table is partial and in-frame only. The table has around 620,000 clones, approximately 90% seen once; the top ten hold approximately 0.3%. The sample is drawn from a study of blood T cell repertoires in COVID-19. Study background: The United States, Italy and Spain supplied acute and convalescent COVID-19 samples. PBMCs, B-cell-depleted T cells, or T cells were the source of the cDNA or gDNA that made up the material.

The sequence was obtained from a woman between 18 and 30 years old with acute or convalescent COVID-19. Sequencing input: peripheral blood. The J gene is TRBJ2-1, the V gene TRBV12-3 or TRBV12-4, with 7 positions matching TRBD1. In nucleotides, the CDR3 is TGTGCCAGCAGTCGACAGGGTAGGAATGAGCAGTTCTTC. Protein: CASSRQGRNEQFF.